This T cell receptor beta chain comes out of a study of identical twins. This clonotype was detected only a few times. cDNA carried unique molecular identifiers, and a universal primer site was added by template switching. TCRdb ran MiXCR on the 5' RACE reads and lists one entry per CDR3 protein. The sample has about 530,000 distinct CDR3 sequences, more than 20% seen once. This same sample was also taken into another study, of yellow fever vaccine responses in identical twins.

The clonotype comes from a young woman in good health. The sample was CD4+ T cells sorted from blood.

The CDR3 here is CSASQGGDQPQHF. The DNA of the CDR3 is TGCAGTGCTAGTCAAGGGGGTGACCAGCCCCAGCATTTT. This rearrangement joins TRBV20-1 to TRBJ1-5; a possible D gene is TRBD1 (6 bases). The V gene lost 3 bases and the J gene lost 7 bases, with 13 bases spanning the gap. The germline gives CDR1 DFQATT, CDR2 SNEGSKA (reference sequence). CDR3 length: 13 amino acids.